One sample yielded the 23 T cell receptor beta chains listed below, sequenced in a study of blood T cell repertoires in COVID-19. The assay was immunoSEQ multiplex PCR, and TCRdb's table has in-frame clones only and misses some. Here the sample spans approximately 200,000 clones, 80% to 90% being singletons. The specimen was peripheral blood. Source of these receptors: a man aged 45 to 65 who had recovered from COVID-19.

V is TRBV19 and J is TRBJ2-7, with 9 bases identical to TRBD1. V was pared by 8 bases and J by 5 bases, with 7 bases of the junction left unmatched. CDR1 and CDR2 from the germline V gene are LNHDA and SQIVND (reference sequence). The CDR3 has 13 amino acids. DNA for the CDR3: TGTGCCAGTCGGGGACAGGGAATGCACGAGCAGTACTTC. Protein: CASRGQGMHEQYF. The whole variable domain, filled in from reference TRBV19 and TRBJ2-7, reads DGGITQSPKYLFRKEGQNVTLSCEQNLNHDAMYWYRQDPGQGLRLIYYSQIVNDFQKGDIAEGYSVSREKKESFPLTVTSAQKNPTAFYLCASRGQGMHEQYFGPGTRLTVT.

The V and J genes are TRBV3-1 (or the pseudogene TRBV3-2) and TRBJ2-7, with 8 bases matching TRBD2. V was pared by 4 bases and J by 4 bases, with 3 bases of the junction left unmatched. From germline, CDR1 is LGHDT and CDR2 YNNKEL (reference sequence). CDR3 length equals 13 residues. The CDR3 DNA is TGTGCCAGCAGCCTGACTAGCGAGTACGAGCAGTACTTC. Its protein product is CASSLTSEYEQYF.

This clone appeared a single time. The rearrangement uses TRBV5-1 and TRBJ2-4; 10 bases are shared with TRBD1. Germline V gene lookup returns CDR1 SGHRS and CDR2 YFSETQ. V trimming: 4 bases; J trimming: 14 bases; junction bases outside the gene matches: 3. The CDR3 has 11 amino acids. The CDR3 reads CASSDGTGEYF. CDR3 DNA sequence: TGCGCCAGCAGCGACGGGACAGGGGAGTACTTC.

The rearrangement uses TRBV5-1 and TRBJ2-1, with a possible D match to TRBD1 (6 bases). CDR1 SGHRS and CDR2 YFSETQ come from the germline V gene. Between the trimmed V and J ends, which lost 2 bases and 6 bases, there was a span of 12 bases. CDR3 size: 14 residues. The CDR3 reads CASSFSSRGNEQFF. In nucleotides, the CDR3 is TGCGCCAGCAGCTTTTCATCCAGGGGCAATGAGCAGTTCTTC. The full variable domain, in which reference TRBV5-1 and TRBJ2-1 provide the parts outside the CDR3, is KAGVTQTPRYLIKTRGQQVTLSCSPISGHRSVSWYQQTPGQGLQFLFEYFSETQRNKGNFPGRFSGRQFSNSRSEMNVSTLELGDSALYLCASSFSSRGNEQFFGPGTRLTVL.

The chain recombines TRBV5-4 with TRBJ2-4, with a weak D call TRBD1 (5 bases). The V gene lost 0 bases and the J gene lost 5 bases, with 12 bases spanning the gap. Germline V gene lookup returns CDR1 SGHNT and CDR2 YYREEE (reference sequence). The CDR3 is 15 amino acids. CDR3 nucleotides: TGTGCCAGCAGCTTGGCAGGGTTTGGCGAAAACATTCAGTACTTC. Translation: CASSLAGFGENIQYF. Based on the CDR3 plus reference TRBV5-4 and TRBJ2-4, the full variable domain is ETGVTQSPTHLIKTRGQQVTLRCSSQSGHNTVSWYQQALGQGPQFIFQYYREEENGRGNFPPRFSGLQFPNYSSELNVNALELDDSALYLCASSLAGFGENIQYFGAGTRLSVL.

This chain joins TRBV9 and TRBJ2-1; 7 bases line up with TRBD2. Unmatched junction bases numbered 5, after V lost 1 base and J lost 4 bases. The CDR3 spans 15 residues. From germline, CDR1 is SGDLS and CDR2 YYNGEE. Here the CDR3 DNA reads TGTGCCAGCAGCGTACTGGTAGCGGGTTACAATGAGCAGTTCTTC. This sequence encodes CASSVLVAGYNEQFF.

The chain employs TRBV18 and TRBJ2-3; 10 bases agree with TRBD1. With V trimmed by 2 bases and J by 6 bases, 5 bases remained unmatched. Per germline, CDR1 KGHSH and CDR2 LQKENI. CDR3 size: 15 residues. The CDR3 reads CASSPGTGAADTQYF. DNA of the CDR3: TGTGCCAGCTCACCAGGGACAGGGGCGGCGGATACGCAGTATTTT. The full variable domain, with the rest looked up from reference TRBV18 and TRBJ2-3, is NAGVMQNPRHLVRRRGQEARLRCSPMKGHSHVYWYRQLPEEGLKFMVYLQKENIIDESGMPKERFSAEFPKEGPSILRIQQVVRGDSAAYFCASSPGTGAADTQYFGPGTRLTVL.

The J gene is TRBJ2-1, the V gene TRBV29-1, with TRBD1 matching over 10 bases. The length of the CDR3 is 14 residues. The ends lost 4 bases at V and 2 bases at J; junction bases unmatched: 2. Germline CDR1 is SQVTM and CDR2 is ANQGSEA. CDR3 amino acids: CSVADRGAYNEQFF. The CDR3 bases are TGCAGCGTTGCGGACAGGGGGGCCTACAATGAGCAGTTCTTC.

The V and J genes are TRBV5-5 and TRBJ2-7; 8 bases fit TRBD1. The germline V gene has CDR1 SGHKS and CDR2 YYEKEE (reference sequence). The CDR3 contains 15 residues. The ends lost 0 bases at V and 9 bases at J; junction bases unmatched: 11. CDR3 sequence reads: CASSLVDRAPVSQYF. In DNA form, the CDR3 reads TGTGCCAGCAGCTTGGTGGACAGGGCCCCCGTCTCGCAGTACTTC.

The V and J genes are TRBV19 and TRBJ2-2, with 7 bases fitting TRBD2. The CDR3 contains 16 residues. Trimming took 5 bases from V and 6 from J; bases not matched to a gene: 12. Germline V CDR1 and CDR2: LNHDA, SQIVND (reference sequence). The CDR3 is CASSDPGRLRAGELFF. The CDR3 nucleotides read TGTGCCAGTAGTGATCCCGGGAGGCTTAGGGCCGGGGAGCTGTTTTTT.

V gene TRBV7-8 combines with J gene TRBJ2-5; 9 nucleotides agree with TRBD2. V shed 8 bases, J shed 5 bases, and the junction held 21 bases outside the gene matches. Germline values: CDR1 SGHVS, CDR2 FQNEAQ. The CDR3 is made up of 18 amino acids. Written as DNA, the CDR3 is TGTGCCAGCTACCGGGTAGCGGGAGTGTCAGACCTCCGGGAGACCCAGTACTTC. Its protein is CASYRVAGVSDLRETQYF.

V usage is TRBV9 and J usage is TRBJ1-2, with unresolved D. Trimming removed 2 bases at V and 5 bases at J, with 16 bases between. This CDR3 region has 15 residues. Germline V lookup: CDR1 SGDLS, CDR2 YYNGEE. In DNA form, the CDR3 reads TGTGCCAGCAGCGTTGAACCGGGTGGAACGTATGGCTACACCTTC. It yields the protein CASSVEPGGTYGYTF.

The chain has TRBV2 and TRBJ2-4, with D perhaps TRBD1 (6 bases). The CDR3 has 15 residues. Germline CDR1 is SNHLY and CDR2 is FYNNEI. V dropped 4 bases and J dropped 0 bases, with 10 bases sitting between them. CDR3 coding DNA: TGTGCCAGCAGTGTAGCAGGGGTAGCCAAAAACATTCAGTACTTC. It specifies CASSVAGVAKNIQYF.

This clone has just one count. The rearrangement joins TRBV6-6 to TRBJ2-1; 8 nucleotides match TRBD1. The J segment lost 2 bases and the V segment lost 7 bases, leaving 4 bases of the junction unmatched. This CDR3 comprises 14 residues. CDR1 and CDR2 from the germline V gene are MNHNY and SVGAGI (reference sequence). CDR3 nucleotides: TGTGCCAGCATCCAGGGGGCCCCCTACAATGAGCAGTTCTTC. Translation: CASIQGAPYNEQFF.

The CDR3 protein is CASSEGLAGVGIGNNEQFF. The CDR3 bases are TGTGCCAGCAGCGAGGGACTAGCGGGAGTTGGGATTGGGAACAATGAGCAGTTCTTC. The chain joins TRBV5-5 to TRBJ2-1; 14 bases are shared with TRBD2. The CDR3 has 19 amino acids. V lost 4 bases to trimming and J lost 5 bases; unmatched junction nucleotides: 14. Germline lookup yields CDR1 SGHKS and CDR2 YYEKEE (reference sequence). The variable domain in full, with the rest retrieved from reference TRBV5-5 and TRBJ2-1, is DAGVTQSPTHLIKTRGQQVTLRCSPISGHKSVSWYQQVLGQGPQFIFQYYEKEERGRGNFPDRFSARQFPNYSSELNVNALLLGDSALYLCASSEGLAGVGIGNNEQFFGPGTRLTVL.

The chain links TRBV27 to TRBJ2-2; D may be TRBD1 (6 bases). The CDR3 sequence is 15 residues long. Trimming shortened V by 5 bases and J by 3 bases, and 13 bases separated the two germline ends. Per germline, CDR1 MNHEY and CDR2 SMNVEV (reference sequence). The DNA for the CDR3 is TGTGCCAGCAGTACCGACAGGAGACACACCGGGGAGCTGTTTTTT. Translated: CASSTDRRHTGELFF.

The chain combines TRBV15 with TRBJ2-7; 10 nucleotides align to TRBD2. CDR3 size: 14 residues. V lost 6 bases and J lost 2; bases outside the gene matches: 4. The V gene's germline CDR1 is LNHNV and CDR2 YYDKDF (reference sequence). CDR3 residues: CATSVAGGPYEQYF. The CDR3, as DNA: TGTGCCACCAGTGTAGCGGGAGGCCCCTACGAGCAGTACTTC.

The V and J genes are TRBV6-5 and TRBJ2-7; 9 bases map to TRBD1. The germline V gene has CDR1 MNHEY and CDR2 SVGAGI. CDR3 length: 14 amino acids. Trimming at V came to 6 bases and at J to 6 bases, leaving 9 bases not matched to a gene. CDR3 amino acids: CASSRDRASIEQYF. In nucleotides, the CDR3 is TGTGCCAGCAGCAGGGACAGGGCTTCGATCGAGCAGTACTTC.

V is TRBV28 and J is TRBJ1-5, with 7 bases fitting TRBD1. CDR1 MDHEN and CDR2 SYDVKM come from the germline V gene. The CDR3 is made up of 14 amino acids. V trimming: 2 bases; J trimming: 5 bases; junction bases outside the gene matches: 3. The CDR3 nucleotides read TGTGCCAGCAGTTTACCAGGGGGATATCAGCCCCAGCATTTT. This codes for CASSLPGGYQPQHF.

This CDR3 reads CASSIDRRIALHF. In DNA, the CDR3 is TGTGCCAGTAGTATAGATAGGAGGATAGCCCTCCACTTT. This rearrangement joins TRBV19 to TRBJ1-6; unclear D gene. Per germline, CDR1 LNHDA and CDR2 SQIVND (reference sequence). Trimming stripped 0 bases from V and 14 bases from J, with 11 bases between. The CDR3 length is 13 residues.

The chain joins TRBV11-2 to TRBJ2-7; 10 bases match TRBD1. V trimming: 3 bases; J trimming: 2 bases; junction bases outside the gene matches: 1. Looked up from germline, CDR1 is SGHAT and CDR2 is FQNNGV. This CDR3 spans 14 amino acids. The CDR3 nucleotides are TGTGCCAGCAGCTTGGGGACAGGGGCCTACGAGCAGTACTTC. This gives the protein CASSLGTGAYEQYF.

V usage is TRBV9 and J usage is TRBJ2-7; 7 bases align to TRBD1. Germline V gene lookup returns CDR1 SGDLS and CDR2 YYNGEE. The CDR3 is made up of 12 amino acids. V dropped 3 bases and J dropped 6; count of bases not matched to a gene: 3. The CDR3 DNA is TGTGCCAGCAGCGCTGGGACAGCCGAGCAGTACTTC. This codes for CASSAGTAEQYF.

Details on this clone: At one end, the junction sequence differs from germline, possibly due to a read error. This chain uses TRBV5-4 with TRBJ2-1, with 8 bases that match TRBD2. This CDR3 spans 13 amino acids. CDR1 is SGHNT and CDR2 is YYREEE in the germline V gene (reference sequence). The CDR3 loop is CASSLGDGGENLF. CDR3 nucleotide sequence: TGTGCCAGCAGCTTGGGTGACGGGGGGGAGAACCTCTTC.